This is a list of T cell receptor beta chains from one sample in a study of cytomegalovirus exposure and HLA in healthy donors. TCRdb's copy holds only in-frame clones and misses some; the assay was immunoSEQ multiplex PCR. The sample includes fewer than 200,000 clones, around 85% of them seen just once. The material sequenced was PBMCs. The receptors were sampled from a man in his forties in good health and CMV-seronegative. Each CDR3 is given with its conserved first and last residue. A D gene is named only where the DNA matches it firmly. Size tells how often a clone was seen (once, few, many) or the class of an expanded clone, and some rows leave it out.

j_gene: TRBJ2-3; v_gene: TRBV6-4; abundance: .; d_gene: TRBD2; CDR3aa: CASSDTSGAYTQYF; CDR3nt: TGTGCCAGCAGTGACACTAGCGGGGCCTATACGCAGTATTTT
j_gene: TRBJ2-3; v_gene: TRBV7-3; abundance: few; d_gene: TRBD2; CDR3aa: CASSLGAGPRTDTQYF; CDR3nt: TGTGCCAGCAGCTTAGGAGCGGGGCCCCGCACAGATACGCAGTATTTT
j_gene: TRBJ1-2; v_gene: TRBV30; abundance: .; d_gene: TRBD1; CDR3aa: CAWSAGQGVNYGYTF; CDR3nt: TGTGCCTGGAGTGCTGGACAGGGGGTAAACTATGGCTACACCTTC
j_gene: TRBJ1-1; v_gene: TRBV7-8; abundance: .; d_gene: .; CDR3aa: CASSLSLASRVGNTEAFF; CDR3nt: TGTGCCAGCAGCTTGTCCCTTGCCTCCAGGGTGGGGAATACTGAAGCTTTCTTT
j_gene: TRBJ2-1; v_gene: TRBV7-2; abundance: .; d_gene: TRBD1; CDR3aa: CASSQQGNEQFF; CDR3nt: TGTGCCAGCTCCCAACAGGGGAATGAGCAGTTCTTC
j_gene: TRBJ1-1; v_gene: TRBV4-2; abundance: .; d_gene: TRBD1; CDR3aa: CASSQIQGAEAFF; CDR3nt: TGTGCCAGCAGCCAAATTCAGGGGGCTGAAGCTTTCTTT
j_gene: TRBJ1-2; v_gene: TRBV30; abundance: .; d_gene: TRBD1; CDR3aa: CAGDRHINYGYTF; CDR3nt: TGTGCCGGGGACAGGCACATTAACTATGGCTACACCTTC
j_gene: TRBJ1-4; v_gene: TRBV4-3; abundance: .; d_gene: TRBD1; CDR3aa: CASSPRDSNEKLFF; CDR3nt: TGCGCCAGCAGCCCCCGGGACAGTAATGAAAAACTGTTTTTT
j_gene: TRBJ2-7; v_gene: TRBV7-8; abundance: .; d_gene: TRBD1; CDR3aa: CASSPTYRQGGEQYF; CDR3nt: TGTGCCAGCAGCCCGACCTATAGACAGGGGGGGGAGCAGTACTTC
j_gene: TRBJ2-7; v_gene: TRBV5-1; abundance: few; d_gene: .; CDR3aa: CASSLAASGSYEQYF; CDR3nt: TGCGCCAGCAGCTTGGCCGCGTCGGGCTCCTACGAGCAGTACTTC
j_gene: TRBJ2-7; v_gene: TRBV7-9; abundance: .; d_gene: .; CDR3aa: CASSLGRATYEQYF; CDR3nt: TGTGCCAGCAGCTTGGGCAGGGCCACCTACGAGCAGTACTTC
j_gene: TRBJ1-5; v_gene: TRBV30; abundance: .; d_gene: TRBD1; CDR3aa: CAWSRDRGYQPQHF; CDR3nt: TGTGCCTGGAGCCGGGACAGGGGTTATCAGCCCCAGCATTTT
j_gene: TRBJ2-7; v_gene: TRBV11-2; abundance: .; d_gene: .; CDR3aa: CASSRQDGLYEQYF; CDR3nt: TGTGCCAGCAGCCGACAGGACGGGCTCTACGAGCAGTACTTC
j_gene: TRBJ2-7; v_gene: TRBV9; abundance: .; d_gene: .; CDR3aa: CATPGVPSYEQYF; CDR3nt: TGTGCCACCCCAGGGGTTCCCTCCTACGAGCAGTACTTC
j_gene: TRBJ1-6; v_gene: TRBV7-2; abundance: .; d_gene: .; CDR3aa: CASSRGPRQESSPLHF; CDR3nt: TGTGCCAGCAGCCGCGGACCCAGACAGGAAAGTTCACCCCTCCACTTT
j_gene: TRBJ1-2; v_gene: TRBV19; abundance: .; d_gene: TRBD1; CDR3aa: CASSGDRVDGYTF; CDR3nt: TGTGCCAGTAGTGGCGACAGGGTGGATGGCTACACCTTC
j_gene: TRBJ1-2; v_gene: TRBV6-1; abundance: few; d_gene: TRBD1; CDR3aa: CASSLQGRRDYGYTF; CDR3nt: TGTGCCAGCAGTTTACAGGGGCGGCGGGACTATGGCTACACCTTC
j_gene: TRBJ2-5; v_gene: TRBV14; abundance: .; d_gene: .; CDR3aa: CASSQSVAGQETQYF; CDR3nt: TGTGCCAGCAGCCAATCGGTCGCGGGACAAGAGACCCAGTACTTC
j_gene: TRBJ1-1; v_gene: TRBV5-1; abundance: .; d_gene: TRBD1; CDR3aa: CASSLAQGAEAFF; CDR3nt: TGCGCCAGCAGCTTGGCGCAGGGGGCTGAAGCTTTCTTT
j_gene: TRBJ1-3; v_gene: TRBV7-9; abundance: .; d_gene: .; CDR3aa: CASSERTVSSGNTIYF; CDR3nt: TGTGCCAGCAGCGAGAGGACAGTAAGCTCTGGAAACACCATATATTTT
j_gene: TRBJ1-2; v_gene: TRBV4-1; abundance: .; d_gene: TRBD1; CDR3aa: CASSRGTGALIGF; CDR3nt: TGCGCCAGCAGCCGGGGGACAGGGGCATTAATTGGGTTC
j_gene: TRBJ2-4; v_gene: TRBV15; abundance: .; d_gene: .; CDR3aa: CATSHVGARGNIQYF; CDR3nt: TGTGCCACCAGTCATGTGGGGGCGCGGGGGAACATTCAGTACTTC
j_gene: TRBJ1-5; v_gene: TRBV28; abundance: .; d_gene: TRBD1; CDR3aa: CASRTTGDQPQHF; CDR3nt: TGTGCCAGCAGGACGACAGGGGATCAGCCCCAGCATTTT
j_gene: TRBJ1-4; v_gene: TRBV15; abundance: .; d_gene: .; CDR3aa: CATSRVGTWDEKLFF; CDR3nt: TGTGCCACCAGCAGAGTGGGGACTTGGGATGAAAAACTGTTTTTT
j_gene: TRBJ2-1; v_gene: TRBV7-3; abundance: .; d_gene: .; CDR3aa: CASSPDTRTEQFF; CDR3nt: TGTGCCAGCAGCCCGGACACGAGGACTGAGCAGTTCTTC
j_gene: TRBJ1-5; v_gene: TRBV27; abundance: few; d_gene: .; CDR3aa: CASKPAGNQPQHF; CDR3nt: TGTGCCAGCAAACCAGCCGGGAATCAGCCCCAGCATTTT
j_gene: TRBJ1-1; v_gene: TRBV7-2; abundance: .; d_gene: .; CDR3aa: CASSLAQGTRNTEAFF; CDR3nt: TGTGCCAGCAGCTTAGCGCAGGGGACACGAAACACTGAAGCTTTCTTT
j_gene: TRBJ1-5; v_gene: TRBV28; abundance: .; d_gene: .; CDR3aa: CASSLSQGIQPQHF; CDR3nt: TGTGCCAGCAGTTTATCACAGGGTATTCAGCCCCAGCATTTT
j_gene: TRBJ2-1; v_gene: TRBV4-1; abundance: .; d_gene: TRBD2; CDR3aa: CASSQWPPGAGGPNEQFF; CDR3nt: TGCGCCAGCAGCCAATGGCCCCCGGGAGCGGGGGGGCCCAATGAGCAGTTCTTC
j_gene: TRBJ2-7; v_gene: TRBV4-2; abundance: .; d_gene: TRBD1; CDR3aa: CASSQGYRGLGEQYF; CDR3nt: TGTGCCAGCAGCCAAGGGTACAGGGGGCTAGGGGAGCAGTACTTC
j_gene: TRBJ1-5; v_gene: TRBV28; abundance: once; d_gene: .; CDR3aa: CASSRVNQPQHF; CDR3nt: TGTGCCAGCAGTCGTGTCAATCAGCCCCAGCATTTT
j_gene: TRBJ1-3; v_gene: TRBV7-9; abundance: once; d_gene: .; CDR3aa: CASSLGQGNTIYF; CDR3nt: TGTGCCAGCAGCTTAGGACAGGGAAACACCATATATTTT
j_gene: TRBJ2-2; v_gene: TRBV2; abundance: .; d_gene: TRBD2; CDR3aa: CAGSLAGGNTGELFF; CDR3nt: TGTGCCGGAAGCCTAGCGGGGGGGAACACCGGGGAGCTGTTTTTT